The sequence of this TCR beta chain was determined in a study of T cell responses to AZD1222 COVID-19 vaccine. The assay was immunoSEQ multiplex PCR, and TCRdb's table has in-frame clones only and misses some. The table includes about 60,000 clones, approximately 85% detected once. General study findings and limits: Nearly half of spike-specific TCRs reportedly target variant regions that are unmutated in the B.1.351 and B.1.1.7 variants. No day 14 peak samples; only post-peak repertoires were characterized. Donors were chiefly white British, with a greater number of females, and clonal diversity was perhaps underestimated.

This clone was recorded a few times. Its antigen remains unidentified. The specimen comprised peripheral blood, sampled on day 0 of MenACWY control vaccination. This TCR was recovered from an adult in good health.

The CDR3 DNA reads TGTGCCAGCAGTCCCCGGACAGTTGGGGAGACCCAGTACTTC. This codes for CASSPRTVGETQYF. The chain links TRBV27 to TRBJ2-5, with a possible D match to TRBD1 (6 bases). The V and J ends lost 5 bases and 5 bases respectively, with 15 bases between them. This CDR3 is built from 14 residues. The germline CDR1 and CDR2 sequences are MNHEY and SMNVEV (reference sequence).